This T cell receptor (beta chain) appears in the sequencing data of a study of regulatory T cells in long-lasting Graves disease. Overall study results and limits: The study examined only peripheral blood, not thyroid tissue. When disease was persistent, TRBV28, TRBJ1-2 and TRBJ2-5 were the favored segments.

With iRepertoire HTBI primers and Arm-PCR of CDR3 regions, TCR beta libraries were built. TCRdb itself ran the multiplex PCR reads through MiXCR, one entry per CDR3 protein. Among more than 400,000 distinct CDR3 sequences, 16% were seen once, and the ten largest hold approximately 12%. This clonotype showed up just a few times. Its cognate antigen is unknown. The CDR3 length is 15 residues. The germline CDR1 and CDR2 sequences are GTSNPN and SVGIG (reference sequence). Trimming took off 1 base at V and 2 bases at J, with 9 bases between the two ends. Described time point: newly diagnosed GD, antithyroid drugs for less than 3 months. PBMC RNA served as the TCR library source. These data were also filed under a second study, of T cells in Graves' hyperthyroidism and ophthalmopathy. Turning to that study: First-round RT-PCR targeting the TCR CDR3 was performed with the HTBI primer set. Most expanded thyroid clonotypes above 0.001 also appeared in blood.

The chain carries TRBV30 and TRBJ1-6, with a tentative D call TRBD1 (5 bases). The origin of this receptor is a woman aged 25 to 45 with Graves disease. Here the sequenced sample was peripheral blood mononuclear cells (PBMCs), taken at new diagnosis, from a patient treated with antithyroid drugs. The DNA for the CDR3 is TGTGCCTGGAGTGACAGGCAAGCCTATAATTCACCCCTCCACTTT. Translated, it gives CAWSDRQAYNSPLHF.